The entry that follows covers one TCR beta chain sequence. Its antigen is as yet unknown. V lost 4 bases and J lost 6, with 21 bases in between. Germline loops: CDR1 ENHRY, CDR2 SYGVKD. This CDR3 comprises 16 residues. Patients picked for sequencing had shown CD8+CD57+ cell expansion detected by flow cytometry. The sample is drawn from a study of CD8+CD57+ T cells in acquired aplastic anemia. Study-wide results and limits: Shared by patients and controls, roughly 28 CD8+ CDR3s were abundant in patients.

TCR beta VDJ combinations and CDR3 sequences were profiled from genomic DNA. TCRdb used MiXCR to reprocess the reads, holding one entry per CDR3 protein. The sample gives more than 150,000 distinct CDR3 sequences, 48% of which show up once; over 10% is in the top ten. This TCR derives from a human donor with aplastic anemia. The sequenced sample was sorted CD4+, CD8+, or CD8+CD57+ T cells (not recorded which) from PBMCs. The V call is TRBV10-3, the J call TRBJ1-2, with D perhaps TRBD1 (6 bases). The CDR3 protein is CAISASFRQEEDGYTF. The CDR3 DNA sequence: TGTGCCATCAGTGCATCCTTCAGACAGGAGGAGGATGGCTACACCTTC.